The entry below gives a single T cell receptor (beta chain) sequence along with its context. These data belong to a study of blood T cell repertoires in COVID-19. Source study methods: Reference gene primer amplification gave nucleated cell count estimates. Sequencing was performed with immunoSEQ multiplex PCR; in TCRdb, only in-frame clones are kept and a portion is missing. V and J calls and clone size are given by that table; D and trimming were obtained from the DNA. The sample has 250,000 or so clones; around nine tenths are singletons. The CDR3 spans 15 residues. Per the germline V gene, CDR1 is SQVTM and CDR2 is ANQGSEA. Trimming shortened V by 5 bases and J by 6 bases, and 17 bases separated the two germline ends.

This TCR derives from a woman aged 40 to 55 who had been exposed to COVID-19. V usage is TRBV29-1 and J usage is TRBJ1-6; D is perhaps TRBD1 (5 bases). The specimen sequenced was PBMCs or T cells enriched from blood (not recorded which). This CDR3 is CSVTVTDLPNSPLHF. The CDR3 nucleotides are TGCAGCGTTACGGTGACAGACCTTCCTAATTCACCCCTCCACTTT.